Presented here are 15 T cell receptor beta chains from one specimen sequenced in a study of beta chain features in type 1 diabetes. Points from the study as a whole: Among all four CD4+ subsets, Type 1 diabetes patients had TCRB CDR3s that were moderately but significantly shorter.

The study reverse transcribed the entire isolated RNA, so it sequenced expressed TCRB transcripts. TCRdb's copy holds only in-frame clones and misses some; the assay was immunoSEQ multiplex PCR. Of some 350,000 clones in the sample, 9.5% to 10% were seen once. These TCRs' antigens remain unknown. The sample comprised central memory CD4+ T cells from blood. These receptors came from a man younger than 40 with type 1 diabetes.

As concerns this clone: The same CDR3 can be traced to other DNA sequences in this sample. This chain links TRBV2 with TRBJ1-5; TRBD1 matches at 9 bases. Germline loops: CDR1 SNHLY, CDR2 FYNNEI. V lost 4 bases and J lost 7; bases outside the gene matches: 2. The CDR3 consists of 13 residues. For the CDR3, the DNA is TGTGCCAGCAGTGGGACAGGGGACCAGCCCCAGCATTTT. Encoded protein: CASSGTGDQPQHF.

The gene calls are TRBV25-1 and TRBJ2-7; 9 positions match TRBD1. The CDR3 is 13 amino acids. The germline CDR1 and CDR2 sequences are MGHDK and SYGVNS. After removal of 6 bases from V and 9 bases from J, the junction contained 9 bases not matched to a gene. The CDR3 spells CASRIPQGARQYF. For the CDR3, the DNA is TGTGCCAGCAGGATACCACAGGGGGCAAGGCAGTACTTC.

The chain is built from TRBV7-8 and TRBJ2-3; D is unresolved. The CDR3 covers 14 residues. Germline CDR1 is SGHVS and CDR2 is FQNEAQ. V was cut by 5 bases and J by 0 bases, with 9 bases left in between. As DNA, the CDR3 is TGTGCCAGCAGCCCCGACTGGAGCACAGATACGCAGTATTTT. It encodes CASSPDWSTDTQYF.

The J gene is TRBJ2-7, the V gene TRBV5-6; 8 bases match TRBD1. The CDR3 contains 15 residues. In germline, CDR1 is SGHDT, CDR2 YYEEEE. The junction had 4 bases not matched to a gene; V was cut back by 0 bases and J by 2 bases. The CDR3 is CASSLGGQVPYEQYF. The CDR3 DNA follows: TGTGCCAGCAGCTTGGGGGGACAGGTTCCCTACGAGCAGTACTTC.

This chain connects TRBV6-5 to TRBJ1-1, with a tentative D call TRBD1 (5 bases). The CDR3 is 13 residues long. With 2 bases removed from V and 4 bases from J, the gap between germline ends came to 8 bases. Germline CDR1 is MNHEY and CDR2 is SVGAGI. DNA for the CDR3: TGTGCCAGCAGTTACGGGACGGGCACTGAAGCTTTCTTT. Translation gives CASSYGTGTEAFF.

In this sample, this clone turned up a few times. The J gene is TRBJ1-2, the V gene TRBV18, with 10 bases that match TRBD1. Germline CDR1 and CDR2: KGHSH and LQKENI. The CDR3 covers 14 residues. Germline trimming cut 1 base from V and 6 bases from J; bases unmatched to any gene: 2. The CDR3 loop is CASSPQGTGDGYTF. The DNA for the CDR3 is TGTGCCAGCTCACCACAAGGGACAGGGGATGGCTACACCTTC.

This clone was counted many times. V usage is TRBV21-1 and J usage is TRBJ1-1. TRBV21-1 is tagged as a pseudogene. CDR3 size: 15 residues. CDR3 DNA sequence: TGTGCCAGCAGCGAAAAAGGGCGGAGGGGCACTGAAGCTTTCTTT. Translated, it gives CASSEKGRRGTEAFF.

The chain uses TRBV6-5 and TRBJ2-7; D possibly corresponds to TRBD1 (5 bases). The CDR3 is 15 residues long. Trimming took 7 bases from V and 2 from J, leaving 18 bases between them. The V gene's germline CDR1 is MNHEY and CDR2 SVGAGI. The CDR3 region is CASKVRERGTYEQYF. Written as DNA, the CDR3 is TGTGCCAGCAAGGTTAGGGAAAGGGGTACCTACGAGCAGTACTTC.

The chain links TRBV5-1 to TRBJ2-7; 11 bases align to TRBD1. Trimming removed 4 bases from V and 4 bases from J; junction bases left unmatched: 10. Germline CDR1 and CDR2: SGHRS and YFSETQ. This CDR3 has 16 amino acids. CDR3 sequence (DNA): TGCGCCAGCAGCCCCAGGACAGGGGGCTCCTCTTACGAGCAGTACTTC. Translating gives CASSPRTGGSSYEQYF.

CDR3 sequence (DNA): TGTGCCAGCAGCTCCGGGAGAAAGGGGGCCATAGATGAGCAGTTCTTC. Translating gives CASSSGRKGAIDEQFF. The chain carries TRBV7-9 and TRBJ2-1; D perhaps matches TRBD1 (7 bases). This CDR3 is built from 16 residues. Germline CDR1 reads SEHNR; CDR2 reads FQNEAQ (reference sequence). With 4 bases removed from V and 8 bases from J, the gap between germline ends came to 21 bases.

This clone has more than one count but fewer than ten. DNA for the CDR3: TGCAGTGCTAGCTCCCAGCCCCAGCATTTT. This codes for CSASSQPQHF. The chain employs TRBV20-1 and TRBJ1-5, with no clear D. Germline CDR1 DFQATT, CDR2 SNEGSKA (reference sequence). This CDR3 spans 10 amino acids. Trimming removed 3 bases at V and 7 bases at J, with 4 bases between.

The chain employs TRBV10-1 and TRBJ2-7; 10 nucleotides agree with TRBD2. V trimming: 3 bases; J trimming: 3 bases; junction bases outside the gene matches: 5. Germline lookup yields CDR1 WNHNN and CDR2 SYGVQD (reference sequence). The CDR3 extends over 15 amino acids. The CDR3 is CASSDLGTSVYEQYF. The CDR3 nucleotides read TGCGCCAGCAGTGACCTAGGGACTAGCGTCTACGAGCAGTACTTC.

A few counts support this clone. The CDR3 spells CASSLQSGLNQPQHF. CDR3 bases: TGTGCCAGCAGCCTTCAATCGGGGCTTAATCAGCCCCAGCATTTT. The chain employs TRBV7-6 and TRBJ1-5; TRBD1 might be the D (5 bases). Germline CDR1 SGHVS, CDR2 FNYEAQ. The CDR3 has 15 amino acids. Trimming left V 5 bases short and J 4 bases short, with 15 bases between.

This sequence joins TRBV28 and TRBJ2-7; 8 bases are a match to TRBD2. Germline CDR1 MDHEN, CDR2 SYDVKM. The CDR3 loop spans 12 amino acids. Trimming removed 6 bases from V and 3 bases from J; junction bases left unmatched: 1. The CDR3, as DNA: TGTGCCAGCAGAACTAGCGGCTACGAGCAGTACTTC. This gives the protein CASRTSGYEQYF.

This clone came up many times. This chain uses TRBV14 with TRBJ2-7; D is perhaps TRBD2 (5 bases). V was shortened by 7 bases and J by 0 bases, with 19 bases between the two germline ends. This CDR3 contains 16 residues. Germline V gene data show CDR1 as SGHDN and CDR2 as FVKESK. The CDR3 here is CASTPNHGKSSYEQYF. CDR3 nucleotide sequence: TGTGCCAGCACCCCAAACCACGGGAAGAGCTCCTACGAGCAGTACTTC.